The entry below gives a single T cell receptor beta chain sequence along with its context. The junction differs from germline at one of its ends, possibly a read error. This sample was taken from a study of blood T cell repertoires in COVID-19. Study-level information: Samples came from the United States, Italy and Spain, spanning acute and convalescent COVID-19. From T cells, B-cell-depleted T cells, or PBMCs came the material, which was cDNA or gDNA.

Per the authors' pipeline: By means of reference gene primer amplification, nucleated cell counts were estimated. Assay: immunoSEQ multiplex PCR; the TCRdb copy retains only in-frame clones and omits some. Clone size and V and J calls were adopted from that table, with D and trimming inferred from the DNA. The sample lists 96,000 or so clones, 80% to 90% seen once, with roughly 4.2% in the top ten. Germline V gene sequence: CDR1 SGHTA, CDR2 FQGNSA. The CDR3 has 15 amino acids. The specimen was peripheral blood. The clonotype originates from a human donor with COVID-19, enrolled during active disease. The donor label of this sample is uncertain. The chain is built from TRBV7-2 and TRBJ2-1; 8 bases fit TRBD2. The CDR3 coding sequence is TGTGCCAGCACCTTAGCGGGGCGCTCCTACAATGAGCAGTTCTTC. It specifies CASTLAGRSYNEQFF.